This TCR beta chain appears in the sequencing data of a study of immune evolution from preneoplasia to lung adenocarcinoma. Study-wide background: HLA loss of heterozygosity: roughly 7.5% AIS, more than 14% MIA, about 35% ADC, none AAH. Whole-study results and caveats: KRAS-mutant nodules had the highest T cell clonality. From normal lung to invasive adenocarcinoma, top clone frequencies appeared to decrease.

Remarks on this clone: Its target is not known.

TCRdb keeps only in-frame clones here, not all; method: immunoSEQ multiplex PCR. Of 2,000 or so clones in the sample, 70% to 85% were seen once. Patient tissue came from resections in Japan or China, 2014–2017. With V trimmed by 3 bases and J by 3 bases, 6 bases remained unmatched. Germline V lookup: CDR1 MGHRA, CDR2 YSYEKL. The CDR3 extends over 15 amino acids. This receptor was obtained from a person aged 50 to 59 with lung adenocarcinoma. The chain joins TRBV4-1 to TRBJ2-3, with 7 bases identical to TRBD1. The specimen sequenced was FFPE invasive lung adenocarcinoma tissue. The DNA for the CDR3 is TGCGCCAGCAGCCAGACGACGGACAGGACAGATACGCAGTATTTT. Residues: CASSQTTDRTDTQYF.